This entry lists 15 T cell receptor beta chains sequenced from one sample in a study of T cells expressing NK-cell markers. TCRdb reprocessed the 5' RACE reads, with one entry per CDR3 protein and no DNA. Recorded for this sample: a few hundred thousand distinct CDR3 sequences. Input material: blood T cells: a sorted CD56 or NKG2C T cell subset, CD4+ or CD8+ T cells, or bulk PBMC T cells (not recorded which). The receptors originated from a man aged 18-75 years in good health.

This chain connects TRBV5-4 to TRBJ1-1; TCRdb selects TRBD1, and the lack of DNA leaves this call unchecked. The CDR3 is 16 residues long. CDR1 and CDR2 from the germline V gene are SGHNT and YYREEE (reference sequence). The CDR3 spells CASSLAGQGQFAEAFF. The full variable domain, in which reference TRBV5-4 and TRBJ1-1 provide the parts outside the CDR3, is ETGVTQSPTHLIKTRGQQVTLRCSSQSGHNTVSWYQQALGQGPQFIFQYYREEENGRGNFPPRFSGLQFPNYSSELNVNALELDDSALYLCASSLAGQGQFAEAFFGQGTRLTVV.

The chain uses TRBV7-9 and TRBJ2-7; no DNA is available, so the TRBD1 call from TCRdb remains unchecked. Germline V CDR1 and CDR2: SEHNR, FQNEAQ (reference sequence). The length of the CDR3 is 18 residues. The CDR3 loop is CASSAITGTGGAYVEQYF.

The chain carries TRBV15 and TRBJ2-1. This CDR3 contains 16 residues. Germline CDR1 reads LNHNV; CDR2 reads YYDKDF (reference sequence). CDR3 sequence: CATSRDPRSSYNEQFF.

The rearrangement links TRBV7-8 to TRBJ1-1; TCRdb outputs TRBD1, but without DNA this stays unchecked. Germline V gives CDR1 SGHVS, CDR2 FQNEAQ. The CDR3 has 14 residues. The CDR3 spells CASTLQGVSTEAFF.

The J gene is TRBJ2-1, the V gene TRBV2; checking the TCRdb D call of TRBD2 is not possible without DNA. The CDR3 totals 14 residues. Germline CDR1 reads SNHLY; CDR2 reads FYNNEI. CDR3 protein: CASGLAGGYNEQFF.

J is TRBJ1-1 and V is TRBV3-1. The germline gives CDR1 LGHDT, CDR2 YNNKEL (reference sequence). This CDR3 spans 15 amino acids. CDR3 in amino acids: CASSPRRTRNTEAFF.

V and J are TRBV3-1 and TRBJ1-6; TCRdb's D call, TRBD1, is unchecked because there is no DNA. Germline loops: CDR1 LGHDT, CDR2 YNNKEL (reference sequence). This CDR3 has 15 residues. This chain's CDR3 is CASSHADRDNSPLHF.

V is TRBV3-1 and J is TRBJ2-6; TCRdb gives TRBD2 as the D gene, but with no DNA this cannot be confirmed. The CDR3 loop spans 20 amino acids. CDR1 and CDR2 (germline): LGHDT, YNNKEL (reference sequence). The CDR3 sequence is CASSQGESPWRWSGANVLTF. The full variable domain, rest sourced from reference TRBV3-1 and TRBJ2-6, is DTAVSQTPKYLVTQMGNDKSIKCEQNLGHDTMYWYKQDSKKFLKIMFSYNNKELIINETVPNRFSPKSPDKAHLNLHINSLELGDSAVYFCASSQGESPWRWSGANVLTFGAGSRLTVL.

The chain uses TRBV14 and TRBJ1-2; TCRdb picks TRBD1, but there is no DNA to check that call. There are 12 residues in the CDR3. The V gene's germline CDR1 is SGHDN and CDR2 FVKESK. The CDR3 here is CASSQLGGAYTF.

V is TRBV7-9 and J is TRBJ1-1. This CDR3 comprises 13 residues. CDR1 is SEHNR and CDR2 is FQNEAQ in the germline V gene (reference sequence). The chain's CDR3 is CASSPTENTEAFF.

This chain uses TRBV15 with TRBJ2-5; the TRBD1 assignment by TCRdb is unverifiable without DNA. There are 15 residues in the CDR3. Germline V CDR1 and CDR2: LNHNV, YYDKDF (reference sequence). The CDR3 sequence: CATSIPQGAIGAQYF. Drawing the rest from reference TRBV15 and TRBJ2-5, the complete variable domain is DAMVIQNPRYQVTQFGKPVTLSCSQTLNHNVMYWYQQKSSQAPKLLFHYYDKDFNNEADTPDNFQSRRPNTSFCFLDIRSPGLGDTAMYLCATSIPQGAIGAQYFGPGTRLLVL.

The V and J genes are TRBV12-3 or TRBV12-4 and TRBJ2-5; absent DNA, TCRdb's TRBD2 call cannot be checked. The CDR3 has 13 amino acids. The CDR3 region is CASSFRGGETQYF.

The J gene is TRBJ2-1, the V gene TRBV18; TCRdb indicates TRBD2, and absent DNA this call remains unverified. The CDR3 length is 16 residues. Germline CDR1 KGHSH, CDR2 LQKENI. CDR3 sequence: CASSPPLRAGGHEQFF.

The chain uses TRBV24-1 and TRBJ2-3. From germline, CDR1 is KGHDR and CDR2 SFDVKD. This CDR3 contains 16 residues. CDR3 amino acids: CATSDYKAGGTDTQYF.

The chain joins TRBV10-3 to TRBJ2-7; the TCRdb D gene call, TRBD2, has no DNA to confirm it. This CDR3 spans 11 amino acids. CDR1 and CDR2 (germline): ENHRY, SYGVKD. The CDR3 region is CAAREWYEQYF.